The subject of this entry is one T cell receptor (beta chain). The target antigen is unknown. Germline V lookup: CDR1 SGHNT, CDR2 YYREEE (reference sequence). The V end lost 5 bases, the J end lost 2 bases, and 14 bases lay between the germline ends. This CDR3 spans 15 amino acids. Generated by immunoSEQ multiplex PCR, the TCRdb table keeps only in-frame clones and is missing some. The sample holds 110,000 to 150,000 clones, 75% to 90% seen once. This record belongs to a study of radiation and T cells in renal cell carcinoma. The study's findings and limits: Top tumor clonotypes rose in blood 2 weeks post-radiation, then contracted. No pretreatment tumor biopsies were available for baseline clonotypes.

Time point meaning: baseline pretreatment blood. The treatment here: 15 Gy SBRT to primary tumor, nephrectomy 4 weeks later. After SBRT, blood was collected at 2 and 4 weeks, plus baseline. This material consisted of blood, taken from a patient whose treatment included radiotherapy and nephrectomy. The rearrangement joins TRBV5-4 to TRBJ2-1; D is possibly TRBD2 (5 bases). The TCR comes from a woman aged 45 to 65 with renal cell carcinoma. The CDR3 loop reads CASSLGGLAYNEQFF. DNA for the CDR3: TGTGCCAGCAGTTTAGGAGGATTGGCCTACAATGAGCAGTTCTTC.